What follows is one TCR beta chain and its context. The read falls 3 residues short of the CDR3 end, and the missing part is taken from the germline J gene. This specimen belongs to a study of T cells in women clearing cervical HPV infection. Turning to the study itself: Only a few women had HLA typing results available.

MY09/MY11 PCR detected cervical HPV DNA; dot-blot assigned genotypes. V trimming: 2 bases; J trimming: 7 bases; junction bases outside the gene matches: 16. The CDR3 length is 19 residues. Looked up from germline, CDR1 is MNHNS and CDR2 is SASEGT. This table comes from immunoSEQ multiplex PCR, and its TCRdb copy is limited to in-frame clones, with some not included. Here the sample table reports tens of thousands of clones. The sample comprised blood buffy coat. The receptor was derived from a woman aged 18 to 69 with a cervical HPV16 infection that either progressed to CIN3+ or cleared (not recorded which). The chain couples TRBV6-1 to TRBJ1-5; 11 positions match TRBD1. The sequenced CDR3 bases are TGTGCCAGCAGTGAACGTAAATTCGCGAGGACAGGGGGCACCCAGCCC. Its translation: CASSERKFARTGGTQP. The full CDR3 is CASSERKFARTGGTQPQHF.